A selection of T cell receptor beta chains follows, all from one sample in a study of T cell responses to AZD1222 COVID-19 vaccine. TCRdb's copy holds only in-frame clones and misses some; the assay was immunoSEQ multiplex PCR. The sample holds 120,000 or so clones, roughly 91% seen once. The specimen was peripheral blood, collected on day 0 of MenACWY control vaccination. Source of these receptors: an adult in good health. CDR3s leave out the opening cysteine and the closing phenylalanine or tryptophan. The D gene is left open where the match is weak.

v_gene	d_gene	CDR3aa
TRBV5-1	TRBD2	ASSSLSGTSYNEQF
TRBV14	-	ASSQGSWTYNEQF
TRBV20-1	-	SAREAPKQY
TRBV12-5	-	ASGLGETSLNTQY
TRBV9	-	ASSTRGWNSPLH
TRBV4-2	-	ASSQFYSPGETQY
TRBV28	TRBD2	ASREDVSYNEQF
TRBV27	-	ASSFQGSFSPLH
TRBV25-1	TRBD2	ASQRTSGNTGELF
TRBV9	TRBD2	ASSVGSGGKTDTQY
TRBV2	-	ASSENGLNTIY
TRBV29-1	-	SVTTGNRMYEQY
TRBV5-6	TRBD1	ASSWWDRGTNYGYT
TRBV5-8	TRBD1	ASSFYGGQTSTDTQY
TRBV19	-	ASSISGGPGSSYNEQF
TRBV20-1	TRBD1	SASGQGALGTDTQY
TRBV5-4	TRBD1	ASSSPGTGSAGELF
TRBV27	TRBD1	ASSLRQGGSGYT
TRBV24-1	TRBD1	ATSDPGQVYGYT
TRBV12-5	-	ASGKPGQLRNETQY
TRBV4-1	TRBD1	ASSQAGQGAYSGANVLT
TRBV5-4	TRBD1	ASSSRDRGTDTQY
TRBV28	-	ASSTPDYGYT
TRBV18	-	ASSPAVSNQPQH
TRBV25-1	TRBD2	ASSVGTSGYNEQF
TRBV2	TRBD2	ASSATSGGPKETQY
TRBV10-2	-	ASRAENTGELF
TRBV2	-	ATSLADMYEKLF
TRBV5-1	-	ASSLNSGEETQY
TRBV28	-	ASSLYEGAEAF
TRBV7-9	-	ASSLVVGSSYEQY
TRBV15	-	ATSRSGSGELF
TRBV10-3	-	AISESGGWQPQH
TRBV9	-	ASSNQGPGVINEQF
TRBV3-1/TRBV3-2	-	ASSQRPLTAPNTGELF
TRBV3-1/TRBV3-2	-	ASSQNRWETETQY
TRBV28	-	ASSTLSGLDEQY
TRBV28	TRBD2	ASSSASKREGREQY
TRBV3-1/TRBV3-2	-	ASSPGPGDVPGELF
TRBV6-2/TRBV6-3	-	ASSYVYSPYEQY
TRBV11-1	TRBD1	ASSLRGGSGELF
TRBV4-1	TRBD2	ASSQEATGTSGGAKGLSQY
TRBV18	-	ASSPPTGFGPNEKLF
TRBV7-3	-	ASSQGPGGYGYT
TRBV7-9	-	ASSSFTGELF
TRBV4-2	-	ASSRKWAPSSGANVLT
TRBV19	TRBD1	ASSMRYDRGPFSSYNEQF
TRBV5-1	TRBD1	ASSQRQGGSEKLF